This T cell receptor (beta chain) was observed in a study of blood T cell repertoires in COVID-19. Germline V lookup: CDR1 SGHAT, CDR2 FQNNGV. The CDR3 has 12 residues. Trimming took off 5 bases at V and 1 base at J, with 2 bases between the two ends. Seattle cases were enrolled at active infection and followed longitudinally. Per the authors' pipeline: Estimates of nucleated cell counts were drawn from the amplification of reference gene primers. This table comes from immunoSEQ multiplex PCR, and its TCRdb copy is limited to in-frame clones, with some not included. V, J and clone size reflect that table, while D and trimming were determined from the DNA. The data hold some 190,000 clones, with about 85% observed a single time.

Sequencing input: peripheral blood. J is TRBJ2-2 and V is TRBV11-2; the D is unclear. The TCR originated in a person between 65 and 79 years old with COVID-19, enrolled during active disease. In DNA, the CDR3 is TGTGCCAGCAGCCGGAACACCGGGGAGCTGTTTTTT. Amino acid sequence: CASSRNTGELFF.